A selection of T cell receptor beta chains follows, all from one sample in a study of blood T cell repertoires in COVID-19. Repertoires were generated with immunoSEQ multiplex PCR, while TCRdb's copy carries only in-frame clones and drops some. Found here are 200,000 to 250,000 clones, more than 70% of them singletons; the top ten hold around 3.3%. The sample comprised peripheral blood. These receptors all stem from a woman of 80 years or more with acute or convalescent COVID-19. Both conserved end residues are part of each CDR3. The D gene is left open where the match is weak. The size field is filled for only some rows; it gives once, few, many or a size class.

cdr3_aa: CASSESLRGAGEAFF; cdr3_nt: TGTGCCAGCAGTGAAAGCCTCAGGGGGGCGGGTGAAGCTTTCTTT; d_call: TRBD1; clone_size: .; v_call: TRBV25-1; j_call: TRBJ1-1
cdr3_aa: CATSDPSDRGWADTQYF; cdr3_nt: TGTGCCACCAGTGATCCTTCGGACAGGGGATGGGCAGATACGCAGTATTTT; d_call: TRBD1; clone_size: .; v_call: TRBV24-1; j_call: TRBJ2-3
cdr3_aa: CASSLVGQGNSPLHF; cdr3_nt: TGTGCCAGCAGCTTAGTGGGACAGGGGAATTCACCCCTCCACTTT; d_call: TRBD1; clone_size: .; v_call: TRBV7-9; j_call: TRBJ1-6
cdr3_aa: CASSEGTGVFGYEQYF; cdr3_nt: TGTGCCAGCAGTGAGGGGACAGGGGTGTTCGGGTACGAGCAGTACTTC; d_call: TRBD1; clone_size: few; v_call: TRBV6-1; j_call: TRBJ2-7
cdr3_aa: CASSSRQISNQPQHF; cdr3_nt: TGTGCCAGTAGTTCCAGACAGATCTCCAATCAGCCCCAGCATTTT; d_call: .; clone_size: .; v_call: TRBV19; j_call: TRBJ1-5
cdr3_aa: CASSDSGGVPSRTQYF; cdr3_nt: TGTGCCAGCAGTGACTCTGGCGGGGTGCCCTCAAGGACGCAGTATTTT; d_call: .; clone_size: .; v_call: TRBV6-4; j_call: TRBJ2-3
cdr3_aa: CASSWAQGGYTF; cdr3_nt: TGTGCCAGCAGCTGGGCCCAGGGAGGCTACACCTTC; d_call: .; clone_size: .; v_call: TRBV12-3/TRBV12-4; j_call: TRBJ1-2
cdr3_aa: CASSLLQGNSPLHF; cdr3_nt: TGTGCCAGCAGCTTACTTCAGGGAAATTCACCCCTCCACTTT; d_call: .; clone_size: .; v_call: TRBV3-1/TRBV3-2; j_call: TRBJ1-6
cdr3_aa: CASSPGTGGNSGNTIYF; cdr3_nt: TGTGCCAGCAGCCCAGGGACAGGGGGCAACTCTGGAAACACCATATATTTT; d_call: TRBD1; clone_size: .; v_call: TRBV9; j_call: TRBJ1-3
cdr3_aa: CASTPYGTEYEQYF; cdr3_nt: TGTGCCAGCACCCCTTATGGGACAGAATACGAGCAGTACTTC; d_call: TRBD1; clone_size: .; v_call: TRBV6-5; j_call: TRBJ2-7
cdr3_aa: CASSRSDTDTQYF; cdr3_nt: TGTGCCAGCAGCCGTAGTGACACAGATACGCAGTATTTT; d_call: .; clone_size: .; v_call: TRBV11-2; j_call: TRBJ2-3
cdr3_aa: CASSRDDSGANVLTF; cdr3_nt: TGTGCCAGCAGTCGGGATGACTCTGGGGCCAACGTCCTGACTTTC; d_call: .; clone_size: .; v_call: TRBV6-5; j_call: TRBJ2-6
cdr3_aa: CASSPERTANYGYTF; cdr3_nt: TGTGCCAGCAGCCCCGAGCGGACAGCTAACTATGGCTACACCTTC; d_call: .; clone_size: .; v_call: TRBV3-1/TRBV3-2; j_call: TRBJ1-2
cdr3_aa: CAWSYGGGTEAFF; cdr3_nt: TGTGCCTGGAGTTACGGAGGTGGAACTGAAGCTTTCTTT; d_call: .; clone_size: .; v_call: TRBV30; j_call: TRBJ1-1
cdr3_aa: CASSPGDRTNYGYTF; cdr3_nt: TGTGCCAGTAGTCCGGGGGACAGAACTAACTATGGCTACACCTTC; d_call: TRBD1; clone_size: few; v_call: TRBV19; j_call: TRBJ1-2
cdr3_aa: CASSPSNSNQPQHF; cdr3_nt: TGTGCCAGCTCACCATCCAATAGCAATCAGCCCCAGCATTTT; d_call: .; clone_size: .; v_call: TRBV18; j_call: TRBJ1-5
cdr3_aa: CASTPVRSGGSLTGELFF; cdr3_nt: TGTGCCAGCACCCCGGTCAGGAGCGGGGGGTCCCTCACCGGGGAGCTGTTTTTT; d_call: TRBD2; clone_size: once; v_call: TRBV5-4; j_call: TRBJ2-2
cdr3_aa: CASSLSGAVSQFF; cdr3_nt: TGCGCCAGCAGCTTGAGCGGGGCAGTGTCGCAGTTCTTC; d_call: TRBD2; clone_size: .; v_call: TRBV5-1; j_call: TRBJ2-1
cdr3_aa: CASSTNPQGAPGYTF; cdr3_nt: TGTGCCAGCAGTACTAACCCGCAGGGGGCGCCTGGCTACACCTTC; d_call: TRBD1; clone_size: .; v_call: TRBV6-6; j_call: TRBJ1-2
cdr3_aa: CASSGGLAGGYEQFF; cdr3_nt: TGTGCCAGCAGCGGGGGGCTAGCGGGAGGCTATGAGCAGTTCTTC; d_call: TRBD2; clone_size: few; v_call: TRBV9; j_call: TRBJ2-1
cdr3_aa: CASSSSRANQPQHF; cdr3_nt: TGTGCCAGCAGCTCGTCCAGGGCCAATCAGCCCCAGCATTTT; d_call: .; clone_size: .; v_call: TRBV6-5; j_call: TRBJ1-5
cdr3_aa: CASSKRGGQDGELFF; cdr3_nt: TGTGCCAGCAGCAAACGGGGGGGCCAGGACGGGGAGCTGTTTTTT; d_call: TRBD2; clone_size: few; v_call: TRBV7-9; j_call: TRBJ2-2
cdr3_aa: CASSPPSTDTQYF; cdr3_nt: TGCGCCAGCAGTCCTCCTAGCACAGATACGCAGTATTTT; d_call: .; clone_size: .; v_call: TRBV23-1; j_call: TRBJ2-3
cdr3_aa: CASSLEVGGQETQYF; cdr3_nt: TGCGCCAGCAGCTTGGAGGTCGGGGGCCAAGAGACCCAGTACTTC; d_call: .; clone_size: .; v_call: TRBV5-1; j_call: TRBJ2-5
cdr3_aa: CASSQAGAPRETQYF; cdr3_nt: TGTGCCAGCAGCCAGGCAGGGGCCCCTCGAGAGACCCAGTACTTC; d_call: .; clone_size: .; v_call: TRBV6-5; j_call: TRBJ2-5
cdr3_aa: CSVEDQRRGDEQFF; cdr3_nt: TGCAGCGTTGAAGATCAGAGGCGGGGCGATGAGCAGTTCTTC; d_call: .; clone_size: .; v_call: TRBV29-1; j_call: TRBJ2-1
cdr3_aa: CASSGQTGGAGGGRGYTF; cdr3_nt: TGTGCCAGTAGTGGACAGACAGGGGGCGCCGGCGGTGGACGTGGCTACACCTTC; d_call: TRBD1; clone_size: .; v_call: TRBV19; j_call: TRBJ1-2
cdr3_aa: CASSVDRGRVDTQYF; cdr3_nt: TGCGCCAGCAGCGTGGACAGGGGGCGCGTAGATACGCAGTATTTT; d_call: TRBD1; clone_size: once; v_call: TRBV5-1; j_call: TRBJ2-3
cdr3_aa: CASKLGQNTEAFF; cdr3_nt: TGTGCCAGCAAGTTGGGACAGAACACTGAAGCTTTCTTT; d_call: .; clone_size: .; v_call: TRBV28; j_call: TRBJ1-1
cdr3_aa: CASSQVQGVTEQYF; cdr3_nt: TGCGCCAGCAGCCAAGTTCAGGGGGTGACCGAGCAGTACTTC; d_call: TRBD1; clone_size: few; v_call: TRBV4-1; j_call: TRBJ2-7
cdr3_aa: CASSSLGQYGNQPQHF; cdr3_nt: TGTGCCAGCAGTTCCTTGGGACAGTATGGCAATCAGCCCCAGCATTTT; d_call: TRBD1; clone_size: .; v_call: TRBV6-6; j_call: TRBJ1-5
cdr3_aa: CASSLPGENTEAFF; cdr3_nt: TGTGCCAGCAGCCTCCCGGGGGAGAACACTGAAGCTTTCTTT; d_call: .; clone_size: .; v_call: TRBV11-3; j_call: TRBJ1-1